This is a list of T cell receptor beta chains from one sample in a study of radiation and T cells in renal cell carcinoma. TCRdb's copy holds only in-frame clones and misses some; the assay was immunoSEQ multiplex PCR. Counted here are approximately 110,000 clones, approximately 82% occurring once; the ten biggest clones make up around 2.8%. The specimen comprised blood, sampled from a patient whose treatment included radiotherapy and nephrectomy. These receptors were taken from a woman aged 55-69 years with renal cell carcinoma. Both conserved end residues are part of each CDR3. The D gene is left open where the match is weak. Part of the rows lack a size; the others show once, few, many or a class for expanded clones.

V: TRBV6-6; J: TRBJ2-5; length: 15; D: NA; size: NA; CDR3: CASSYSRGVQETQYF; DNA: TGTGCCAGCAGTTACTCGAGGGGGGTCCAAGAGACCCAGTACTTC
V: TRBV30; J: TRBJ1-3; length: 12; D: NA; size: NA; CDR3: CAWGRKGNTIYF; DNA: TGTGCCTGGGGGCGAAAAGGAAACACCATATATTTT
V: TRBV30; J: TRBJ1-2; length: 12; D: NA; size: NA; CDR3: CAWSTSNYGYTF; DNA: TGTGCCTGGAGTACCTCTAACTATGGCTACACCTTC
V: TRBV5-1; J: TRBJ2-1; length: 16; D: NA; size: NA; CDR3: CASSRTATSSYNEQFF; DNA: TGCGCCAGCAGCCGGACAGCTACCAGCTCCTACAATGAGCAGTTCTTC
V: TRBV10-3; J: TRBJ1-4; length: 15; D: NA; size: NA; CDR3: CAISESGLGNEKLFF; DNA: TGTGCCATCAGTGAGTCGGGACTTGGTAATGAAAAACTGTTTTTT
V: TRBV20-1; J: TRBJ2-7; length: 11; D: NA; size: NA; CDR3: CSAVPRKRSYF; DNA: TGCAGTGCCGTCCCCCGGAAGCGGTCGTACTTC
V: TRBV21-1; J: TRBJ1-5; length: 17; D: NA; size: NA; CDR3: CASRTGANLEGNQPQHF; DNA: TGTGCCAGCAGAACAGGGGCCAACCTCGAGGGCAATCAGCCCCAGCATTTT
V: TRBV4-1; J: TRBJ2-2; length: 16; D: NA; size: NA; CDR3: CASSQFPGQNTGELFF; DNA: TGCGCCAGCAGCCAATTCCCGGGACAGAACACCGGGGAGCTGTTTTTT
V: TRBV18; J: TRBJ1-1; length: 13; D: NA; size: NA; CDR3: CASSDPLNTEAFF; DNA: TGTGCCAGCTCCGACCCCCTGAACACTGAAGCTTTCTTT
V: TRBV5-1; J: TRBJ2-3; length: 17; D: TRBD2; size: NA; CDR3: CASSKGLAGGPGDTQYF; DNA: TGCGCCAGCAGCAAGGGACTAGCGGGGGGGCCGGGAGATACGCAGTATTTT
V: TRBV28; J: TRBJ1-2; length: 10; D: NA; size: NA; CDR3: CASSDSGYTF; DNA: TGTGCCAGCAGCGACAGTGGCTACACCTTC
V: TRBV9; J: TRBJ2-3; length: 12; D: NA; size: NA; CDR3: CASSAHTDTQYF; DNA: TGTGCCAGCAGCGCCCACACAGATACGCAGTATTTT
V: TRBV6-1; J: TRBJ1-6; length: 17; D: NA; size: NA; CDR3: CASSEVGGSSYNSPLHF; DNA: TGTGCCAGCAGTGAAGTTGGGGGGAGCTCCTATAATTCACCCCTCCACTTT
V: TRBV2; J: TRBJ1-5; length: 15; D: NA; size: NA; CDR3: CASSLQGAPDQPQHF; DNA: TGTGCCAGCAGCCTACAGGGAGCCCCCGATCAGCCCCAGCATTTT
V: TRBV6-5; J: TRBJ2-4; length: 13; D: NA; size: NA; CDR3: CASSYGRDGIQYF; DNA: TGTGCCAGCAGTTACGGGCGGGATGGCATTCAGTACTTC
V: TRBV7-2; J: TRBJ2-2; length: 16; D: NA; size: once; CDR3: CASSLGPGANTGELFF; DNA: TGTGCCAGCAGCTTAGGGCCTGGAGCGAACACCGGGGAGCTGTTTTTT
V: TRBV19; J: TRBJ1-2; length: 15; D: TRBD1; size: NA; CDR3: CASGSGQADINGYTF; DNA: TGTGCCAGTGGGTCGGGACAGGCAGATATCAATGGCTACACCTTC
V: TRBV27; J: TRBJ2-1; length: 14; D: TRBD1; size: few; CDR3: CASSLMGQGYEQFF; DNA: TGTGCCAGCAGTTTGATGGGACAGGGTTACGAGCAGTTCTTC
V: TRBV5-6; J: TRBJ1-2; length: 13; D: NA; size: NA; CDR3: CASSLPLNYGYTF; DNA: TGTGCCAGCAGCCTTCCGCTTAACTATGGCTACACCTTC